Listed below are T cell receptor beta chains from one sample, sequenced in a study of blood T cell repertoires in COVID-19. Here immunoSEQ multiplex PCR was the method, and the copy in TCRdb shows in-frame clones only, minus some. Of approximately 280,000 clones in the sample, 82% are singletons; the top ten hold 4.5% to 6%. The sample was PBMCs or T cells enriched from blood (not recorded which). These receptors were taken from a man aged 35-49 years who had been exposed to COVID-19. The CDR3 runs from the conserved cysteine through the conserved F or W. D genes are given only for firm matches. Size is omitted from some rows. Given values are once, few, many or a class for expanded clones.

d_gene	j_gene	v_gene	abundance	CDR3aa	CDR3nt
NA	TRBJ1-5	TRBV2	NA	CASSDSGYQPQHF	TGTGCCAGCAGTGATTCAGGGTATCAGCCCCAGCATTTT
NA	TRBJ1-5	TRBV3-1/TRBV3-2	NA	CASSPPGLSNQPQHF	TGTGCCAGCAGCCCGCCGGGACTTAGTAATCAGCCCCAGCATTTT
TRBD2	TRBJ2-2	TRBV10-3	NA	CAIQRPGLGVTGELFF	TGTGCCATACAGCGACCGGGACTAGGGGTCACCGGGGAGCTGTTTTTT
NA	TRBJ2-4	TRBV3-1/TRBV3-2	NA	CASSQVLRAKNIQYF	TGTGCCAGCAGCCAAGTCCTGAGGGCCAAAAACATTCAGTACTTC
NA	TRBJ1-1	TRBV18	NA	CASSPKETTEAFF	TGTGCCAGCTCACCAAAGGAGACCACTGAAGCTTTCTTT
NA	TRBJ2-7	TRBV5-6	once	CASSLVSGSEQYF	TGTGCCAGCAGCCTCGTTTCGGGGAGTGAGCAGTACTTC
TRBD1	TRBJ1-1	TRBV7-3	few	CASTNRGHTEAFF	TGTGCCAGCACTAACAGGGGGCACACTGAAGCTTTCTTT
NA	TRBJ2-2	TRBV7-6	NA	CASSLASGNTGELFF	TGTGCCAGCAGCTTAGCTAGCGGGAACACCGGGGAGCTGTTTTTT
NA	TRBJ1-2	TRBV7-9	NA	CASSQAYGYTF	TGTGCCAGCAGCCAAGCCTATGGCTACACCTTC
NA	TRBJ2-6	TRBV27	NA	CASSSPGIGANVLTF	TGTGCCAGCAGCTCCCCAGGGATAGGGGCCAACGTCCTGACTTTC
NA	TRBJ2-4	TRBV11-2	NA	CASSYFGGSKNIQYF	TGTGCCAGCAGCTACTTTGGCGGGTCAAAAAACATTCAGTACTTC
NA	TRBJ2-7	TRBV20-1	NA	CSARDRDTMYF	TGCAGTGCTAGAGATCGGGACACTATGTACTTC